This entry lists 32 T cell receptor beta chains sequenced from one sample in a study of cytomegalovirus exposure and HLA in healthy donors. PCR was performed using 60 Vbeta and 13 Jbeta primers. The repertoire was sequenced with immunoSEQ multiplex PCR; TCRdb's copy has only in-frame clones and lacks some. This sample's table has 200,000 to 250,000 clones. The source material was PBMCs. These receptors came from a girl aged 2 to 9 in good health and CMV-seropositive.

The rearrangement joins TRBV28 to TRBJ2-5; tentative D call: TRBD2 (5 bases). V lost 6 bases to trimming and J lost 5 bases, with 22 bases between them. Germline V gene sequence: CDR1 MDHEN, CDR2 SYDVKM. This CDR3 contains 16 residues. This chain's CDR3 is CASSRPTDWTEETQYF. The DNA of the CDR3 is TGTGCCAGCAGCCGTCCTACGGACTGGACGGAGGAGACCCAGTACTTC.

J is TRBJ2-7 and V is TRBV10-3, with 10 bases that match TRBD1. The V gene end was trimmed by 0 bases and the J gene end by 2 bases; junction bases not matched to a gene: 4. CDR1 is ENHRY, CDR2 SYGVKD, per germline. CDR3 length: 16 amino acids. CDR3 sequence: CAISESIGTGAYEQYF. The CDR3 DNA sequence: TGTGCCATCAGTGAGTCGATAGGGACAGGGGCCTACGAGCAGTACTTC.

This chain joins TRBV18 and TRBJ2-1; possible D gene TRBD1, 6 bases. With 3 bases removed from V and 0 bases from J, the gap between germline ends came to 21 bases. The CDR3 consists of 19 residues. Germline V gene lookup returns CDR1 KGHSH and CDR2 LQKENI. The CDR3 loop is CASSPLDRTPISSYNEQFF. CDR3 nucleotide sequence: TGTGCCAGCTCACCCTTGGACAGAACCCCTATTTCCTCCTACAATGAGCAGTTCTTC.

The rearrangement links TRBV19 to TRBJ2-7, with 9 bases matching TRBD1. The CDR3 is 16 residues long. Trimming took 4 bases from V and 3 from J; bases not matched to a gene: 10. Germline CDR1 and CDR2: LNHDA and SQIVND (reference sequence). CDR3 amino acids: CASSRSGTGPIYEQYF. The CDR3 coding sequence is TGTGCCAGTAGTAGGTCGGGGACAGGGCCCATCTACGAGCAGTACTTC.

The rearrangement links TRBV4-2 to TRBJ2-7, with 8 bases aligning to TRBD2. The CDR3 is 16 amino acids. CDR1 is LGHNA, CDR2 YNFKEQ, per germline. V shed 4 bases, J shed 2 bases, and the junction held 10 bases outside the gene matches. The CDR3 loop reads CASSRLTSGQPYEQYF. In DNA form, the CDR3 reads TGTGCCAGCAGCCGCCTCACTAGCGGTCAACCCTACGAGCAGTACTTC.

J is TRBJ2-3 and V is TRBV4-1; tentatively, D is TRBD2 (6 bases). This CDR3 contains 14 residues. Per the germline V gene, CDR1 is MGHRA and CDR2 is YSYEKL. V lost 4 bases to trimming and J lost 4 bases, with 12 bases between them. The DNA for the CDR3 is TGCGCCAGCAGCCGTCTAAGGGACTCAGATACGCAGTATTTT. Its protein is CASSRLRDSDTQYF.

This sequence joins TRBV6-1 and TRBJ1-3; D possibly corresponds to TRBD1 (5 bases). Germline-derived CDR1 and CDR2 are MNHNS and SASEGT. CDR3 length: 15 residues. V was trimmed by 6 bases and J by 2 bases, leaving 14 bases between them. DNA for the CDR3: TGTGCCAGCAGGATGATACAGGTTACTGGAAACACCATATATTTT. It encodes CASRMIQVTGNTIYF.

The chain couples TRBV27 to TRBJ2-7; D gene ambiguous. The CDR3 loop spans 14 amino acids. The ends were cut back, 5 bases at V and 2 bases at J, with 13 bases in the middle. The V gene's germline CDR1 is MNHEY and CDR2 SMNVEV (reference sequence). Here the CDR3 reads CASSQRQAPYEQYF. The CDR3 nucleotides read TGTGCCAGCAGTCAGCGCCAAGCTCCCTACGAGCAGTACTTC.

This rearrangement joins TRBV2 to TRBJ1-5; TRBD1 matches at 9 bases. The V and J ends lost 5 bases and 6 bases, in that order; junction bases with no gene match: 8. The CDR3 is made up of 15 amino acids. Germline CDR1 reads SNHLY; CDR2 reads FYNNEI. The CDR3 is CASSYRDRAGQPQHF. The CDR3 DNA follows: TGTGCCAGCAGTTACCGGGACAGGGCCGGTCAGCCCCAGCATTTT.

This chain uses TRBV5-6 with TRBJ2-1, with a tentative D call TRBD2 (6 bases). This CDR3 contains 15 residues. The V and J ends lost 0 bases and 7 bases respectively, with 14 bases between them. Germline CDR1 reads SGHDT; CDR2 reads YYEEEE. CDR3 nucleotide sequence: TGTGCCAGCAGCTTGGTCGCTAGCGTCACGAATGAGCAGTTCTTC. Translated, it gives CASSLVASVTNEQFF.

V is TRBV6-1 and J is TRBJ2-4, with no clear D. The V gene lost 1 base and the J gene lost 5 bases, with 6 bases spanning the gap. CDR1 and CDR2 from the germline V gene are MNHNS and SASEGT. The CDR3 extends over 13 amino acids. CDR3 protein: CASSEVAENIQYF. CDR3 bases: TGTGCCAGCAGTGAAGTTGCGGAAAACATTCAGTACTTC.

The chain has TRBV5-6 and TRBJ2-3; TRBD1 aligns across 7 bases. CDR1 is SGHDT, CDR2 YYEEEE, per germline. The CDR3 totals 17 residues. The J segment lost 0 bases and the V segment lost 0 bases, leaving 7 bases of the junction unmatched. The CDR3 DNA is TGTGCCAGCAGCTTGGCAGAGGACAGGACTAGCACAGATACGCAGTATTTT. Translating it yields CASSLAEDRTSTDTQYF. The whole variable domain, filled in from reference TRBV5-6 and TRBJ2-3, reads DAGVTQSPTHLIKTRGQQVTLRCSPKSGHDTVSWYQQALGQGPQFIFQYYEEEERQRGNFPDRFSGHQFPNYSSELNVNALLLGDSALYLCASSLAEDRTSTDTQYFGPGTRLTVL.

The CDR3 nucleotides are TGTGCCATCGGTCGAGGCGGGACAGGAGAGAATCAGCCCCAGCATTTT. Protein: CAIGRGGTGENQPQHF. This chain connects TRBV10-3 to TRBJ1-5; 8 bases line up with TRBD1. This CDR3 has 16 residues. CDR1 is ENHRY, CDR2 SYGVKD, per germline. Losses at the gene ends were 8 bases for V and 4 bases for J; bases not matched to a gene: 13.

V is TRBV4-2 and J is TRBJ1-2; no clear D gene. V was cut by 0 bases and J by 8 bases, with 13 bases left in between. Germline V gives CDR1 LGHNA, CDR2 YNFKEQ. The CDR3 consists of 14 residues. For the CDR3, the DNA is TGTGCCAGCAGCCAAGATCGGCAGACGAGGGGCTACACCTTC. Translating gives CASSQDRQTRGYTF.

This chain connects TRBV5-1 to TRBJ1-5, with D possibly being TRBD1 (6 bases). Trimming removed 1 base from V and 5 bases from J, with 16 bases in between. This CDR3 comprises 16 residues. Germline values: CDR1 SGHRS, CDR2 YFSETQ. Here the CDR3 DNA reads TGCGCCAGCAGCTTGTGGCCAGGGGTGAGCGATCAGCCCCAGCATTTT. Translation gives CASSLWPGVSDQPQHF.

The chain couples TRBV12-2 to TRBJ2-7; the table's D call, TRBD2, has no DNA check behind it. TRBV12-2 is recorded as a pseudogene. The CDR3 has 17 amino acids. The CDR3 DNA reads as TGTGCAAGTCGCTTAGCCCTGTGGTCTAGCCTAACCTACGAGCAGTACTTC. Protein product: CASRLALWSSLTYEQYF.

Comment on this clone: Germline is not matched at one junction end, which may reflect a read error. The chain couples TRBV28 to TRBJ1-2; D is unclear. CDR3 length equals 14 residues. The germline gives CDR1 MDHEN, CDR2 SYDVKM. The CDR3 spells CASTSGAANYDYTF. CDR3 in DNA: TGTGCCAGCACCTCGGGAGCGGCTAACTATGACTACACCTTC.

This chain joins TRBV2 and TRBJ2-7, with 7 bases aligning to TRBD2. The J segment lost 4 bases and the V segment lost 9 bases, leaving 9 bases of the junction unmatched. CDR1 is SNHLY, CDR2 FYNNEI, per germline. This CDR3 has 13 amino acids. CDR3 DNA: TGTGCCAGGGGGGGGTTCGTGAGGTACGAGCAGTACTTC. It encodes CARGGFVRYEQYF.

The V gene is TRBV5-4, the J gene TRBJ1-2; D is possibly TRBD1 (5 bases). The CDR3 covers 12 residues. Trimming removed 4 bases from V and 7 bases from J, with 11 bases in between. CDR1 and CDR2 (germline): SGHNT, YYREEE (reference sequence). This CDR3 is CASSGGLRGYTF. The CDR3 DNA sequence: TGTGCCAGCAGCGGGGGGTTGCGTGGCTACACCTTC.

The chain combines TRBV5-6 with TRBJ2-6; weak D call: TRBD2 (6 bases). CDR3 length: 15 residues. Germline CDR1 SGHDT, CDR2 YYEEEE. Trimming shortened V by 0 bases and J by 2 bases, and 6 bases separated the two germline ends. The DNA of the CDR3 is TGTGCCAGCAGCTTGGGGGAGGCTGGGGCCAACGTCCTGACTTTC. This codes for CASSLGEAGANVLTF.

The chain joins TRBV18 to TRBJ1-2; D may be TRBD1 (6 bases). Germline V gene lookup returns CDR1 KGHSH and CDR2 LQKENI. V dropped 5 bases and J dropped 4 bases, with 23 bases sitting between them. The CDR3 has 17 amino acids. CDR3 nucleotides: TGTGCCAGCTCAGCCACCTTTCGCCGGGACACCATCTATGGCTACACCTTC. The encoded protein is CASSATFRRDTIYGYTF.

The V and J genes are TRBV11-1 and TRBJ2-2; possible D gene TRBD1, 6 bases. The germline V gene encodes CDR1 SGHAT and CDR2 FQDESV (reference sequence). Between the trimmed V and J ends, which lost 6 bases and 6 bases, there was a span of 17 bases. The length of the CDR3 is 15 residues. CDR3 sequence reads: CASSLYTGFAGELFF. For the CDR3, the DNA is TGTGCCAGCAGTCTTTATACAGGGTTCGCCGGGGAGCTGTTTTTT.

The chain combines TRBV5-6 with TRBJ2-3, with 7 bases matching TRBD2. This CDR3 comprises 16 residues. Germline assignment: CDR1 SGHDT and CDR2 YYEEEE. Losses at the gene ends were 5 bases for V and 2 bases for J; bases not matched to a gene: 11. This chain's CDR3 is CASSLQRDPPTDTQYF. CDR3 nucleotide sequence: TGTGCCAGCAGTCTTCAGCGGGACCCCCCCACAGATACGCAGTATTTT. The whole variable domain, remainder taken from reference TRBV5-6 and TRBJ2-3, is DAGVTQSPTHLIKTRGQQVTLRCSPKSGHDTVSWYQQALGQGPQFIFQYYEEEERQRGNFPDRFSGHQFPNYSSELNVNALLLGDSALYLCASSLQRDPPTDTQYFGPGTRLTVL.

The chain couples TRBV5-1 to TRBJ1-2; 7 bases agree with TRBD1. J gave up 4 bases and V 0 bases, and 12 bases lay outside the gene matches. Per germline, CDR1 SGHRS and CDR2 YFSETQ. CDR3 length equals 17 residues. CDR3: CASSLGIMGQSSYGYTF. The CDR3 DNA reads as TGCGCCAGCAGCTTGGGTATTATGGGACAGAGTAGCTATGGCTACACCTTC.

The chain carries TRBV7-2 and TRBJ2-3; D is undetermined. Germline CDR1 reads SGHTA; CDR2 reads FQGNSA. The CDR3 length is 12 residues. Trimming removed 7 bases from V and 4 bases from J, with 9 bases in between. As DNA, the CDR3 is TGTGCCAGCACCCAGGCGTCAGATACGCAGTATTTT. It codes for CASTQASDTQYF. Full variable domain (rest looked up from reference TRBV7-2 and TRBJ2-3): GAGVSQSPSNKVTEKGKDVELRCDPISGHTALYWYRQSLGQGLEFLIYFQGNSAPDKSGLPSDRFSAERTGGSVSTLTIQRTQQEDSAVYLCASTQASDTQYFGPGTRLTVL.

The genes are TRBV7-3 and TRBJ2-7, with 9 positions matching TRBD2. The V gene end was trimmed by 5 bases and the J gene end by 2 bases; junction bases not matched to a gene: 25. Germline V gene sequence: CDR1 SGHTA, CDR2 FQGTGA. This CDR3 contains 21 residues. CDR3 nucleotide sequence: TGTGCCAGCAGCCCTATGACTCCATATAGCGGGAGAACTATAAGGGCCTACGAGCAGTACTTC. Translating it yields CASSPMTPYSGRTIRAYEQYF.

The chain joins TRBV19 to TRBJ2-1, with TRBD2 matching 7 bases. V was clipped by 8 bases and J by 5 bases; unmatched bases: 15. Germline V gene lookup returns CDR1 LNHDA and CDR2 SQIVND (reference sequence). This CDR3 contains 16 residues. CDR3 sequence: CASLSRLSGAHNEQFF. Here the CDR3 DNA reads TGTGCCAGTCTCTCAAGACTAAGCGGGGCTCACAATGAGCAGTTCTTC.

The chain carries TRBV15 and TRBJ2-2; TRBD1 aligns across 8 bases. Germline CDR1 reads LNHNV; CDR2 reads YYDKDF (reference sequence). The CDR3 consists of 13 residues. V shed 8 bases and J 1 base; nucleotides not matched to a gene: 0. This chain's CDR3 is CATGTGNTGELFF. CDR3 nucleotides: TGTGCCACCGGGACAGGGAACACCGGGGAGCTGTTTTTT.

The chain employs TRBV28 and TRBJ2-1; D not resolved. V lost 5 bases to trimming and J lost 5 bases, with 16 bases between them. CDR3 length equals 15 residues. Germline-derived CDR1 and CDR2 are MDHEN and SYDVKM. The CDR3 reads CASSLILVNNNEQFF. In DNA, the CDR3 is TGTGCCAGCAGTCTCATCCTAGTAAACAACAATGAGCAGTTCTTC. The complete variable domain, with remaining parts taken from reference TRBV28 and TRBJ2-1, reads DVKVTQSSRYLVKRTGEKVFLECVQDMDHENMFWYRQDPGLGLRLIYFSYDVKMKEKGDIPEGYSVSREKKERFSLILESASTNQTSMYLCASSLILVNNNEQFFGPGTRLTVL.

The chain joins TRBV27 to TRBJ2-3; 10 positions match TRBD2. CDR1 is MNHEY and CDR2 is SMNVEV in the germline V gene (reference sequence). V trimming: 5 bases; J trimming: 0 bases; junction bases outside the gene matches: 17. The CDR3 sequence is 20 residues long. The CDR3 is CASSHPGLARSRRSTDTQYF. The CDR3, as DNA: TGTGCCAGCAGTCATCCGGGACTAGCGAGATCCCGGCGGAGCACAGATACGCAGTATTTT.

The chain recombines TRBV2 with TRBJ2-7; 11 bases line up with TRBD1. The CDR3 is 14 residues long. Unmatched junction bases numbered 7, after V lost 6 bases and J lost 6 bases. Germline CDR1 is SNHLY and CDR2 is FYNNEI. CDR3 in DNA: TGTGCCAGCAGCCTCATGGGACAGGGGGGCGAGCAGTACTTC. Amino acids: CASSLMGQGGEQYF.

This chain uses TRBV28 with TRBJ2-1; D not certain. The length of the CDR3 is 12 residues. Trimming left V 5 bases short and J 5 bases short, with 7 bases between. Per germline, CDR1 MDHEN and CDR2 SYDVKM. The CDR3 DNA sequence: TGTGCCAGCAGTCCCCTTGACAATGAGCAGTTCTTC. Translation gives CASSPLDNEQFF. Full variable domain (outside the CDR3, taken from reference TRBV28 and TRBJ2-1): DVKVTQSSRYLVKRTGEKVFLECVQDMDHENMFWYRQDPGLGLRLIYFSYDVKMKEKGDIPEGYSVSREKKERFSLILESASTNQTSMYLCASSPLDNEQFFGPGTRLTVL.